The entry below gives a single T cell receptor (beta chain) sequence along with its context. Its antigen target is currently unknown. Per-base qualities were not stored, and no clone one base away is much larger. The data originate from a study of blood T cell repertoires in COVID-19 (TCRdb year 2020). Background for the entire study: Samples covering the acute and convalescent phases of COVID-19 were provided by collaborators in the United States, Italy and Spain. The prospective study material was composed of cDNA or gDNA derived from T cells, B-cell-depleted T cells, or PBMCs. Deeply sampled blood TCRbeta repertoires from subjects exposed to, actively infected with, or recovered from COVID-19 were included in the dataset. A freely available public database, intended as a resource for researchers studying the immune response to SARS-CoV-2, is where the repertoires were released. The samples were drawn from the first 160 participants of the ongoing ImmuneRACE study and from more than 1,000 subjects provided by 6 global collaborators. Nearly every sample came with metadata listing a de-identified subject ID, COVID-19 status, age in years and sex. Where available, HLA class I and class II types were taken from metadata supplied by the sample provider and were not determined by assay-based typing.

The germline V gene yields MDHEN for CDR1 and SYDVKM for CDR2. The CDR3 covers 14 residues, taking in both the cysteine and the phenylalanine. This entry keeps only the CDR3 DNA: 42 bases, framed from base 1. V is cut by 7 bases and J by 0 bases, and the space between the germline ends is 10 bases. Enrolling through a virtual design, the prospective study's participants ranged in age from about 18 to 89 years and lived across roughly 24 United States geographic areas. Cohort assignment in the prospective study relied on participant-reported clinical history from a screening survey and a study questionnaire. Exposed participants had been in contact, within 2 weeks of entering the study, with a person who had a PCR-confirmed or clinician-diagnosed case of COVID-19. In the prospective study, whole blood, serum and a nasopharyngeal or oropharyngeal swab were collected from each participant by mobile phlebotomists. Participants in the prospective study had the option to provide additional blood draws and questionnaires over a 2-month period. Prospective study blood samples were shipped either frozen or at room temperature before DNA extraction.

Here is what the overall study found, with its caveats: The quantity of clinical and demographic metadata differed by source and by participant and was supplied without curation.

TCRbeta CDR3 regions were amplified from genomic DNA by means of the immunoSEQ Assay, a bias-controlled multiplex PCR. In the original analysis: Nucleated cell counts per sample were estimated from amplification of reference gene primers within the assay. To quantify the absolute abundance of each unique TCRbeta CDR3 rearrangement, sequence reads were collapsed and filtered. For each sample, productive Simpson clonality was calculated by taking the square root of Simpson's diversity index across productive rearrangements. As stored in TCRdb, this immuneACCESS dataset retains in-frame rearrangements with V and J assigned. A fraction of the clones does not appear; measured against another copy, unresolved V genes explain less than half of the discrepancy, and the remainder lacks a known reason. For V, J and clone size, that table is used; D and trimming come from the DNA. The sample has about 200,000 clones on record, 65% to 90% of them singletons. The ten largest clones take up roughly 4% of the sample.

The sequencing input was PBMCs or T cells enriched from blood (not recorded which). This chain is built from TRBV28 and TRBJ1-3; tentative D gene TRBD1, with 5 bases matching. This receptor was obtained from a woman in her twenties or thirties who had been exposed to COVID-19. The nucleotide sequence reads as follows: TGTGCCAGCACCTTGGGGGGCTCTGGAAACACCATATATTTT. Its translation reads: CASTLGGSGNTIYF.